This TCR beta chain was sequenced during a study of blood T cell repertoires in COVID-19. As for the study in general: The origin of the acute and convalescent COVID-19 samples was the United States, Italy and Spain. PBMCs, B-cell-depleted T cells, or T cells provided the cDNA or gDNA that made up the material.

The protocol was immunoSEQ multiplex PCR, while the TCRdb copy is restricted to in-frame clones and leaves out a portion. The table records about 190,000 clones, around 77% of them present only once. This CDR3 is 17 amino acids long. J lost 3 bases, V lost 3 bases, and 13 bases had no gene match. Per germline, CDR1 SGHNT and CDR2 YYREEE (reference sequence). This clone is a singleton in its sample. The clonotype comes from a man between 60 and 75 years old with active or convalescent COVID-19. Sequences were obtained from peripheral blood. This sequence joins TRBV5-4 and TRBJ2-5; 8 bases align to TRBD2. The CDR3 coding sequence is TGTGCCAGCAGCTCCCTCGGCGGGCGGGAGGTAAAAGAGACCCAGTACTTC. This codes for CASSSLGGREVKETQYF.